This T cell receptor beta chain originates from a study of blood T cell repertoires in COVID-19. Using immunoSEQ multiplex PCR, the repertoire was profiled, and TCRdb retains in-frame clones only, with some absent. This repertoire shows 60,000 to 80,000 clones, roughly 85% found once; its top ten account for less than 30%. The CDR3 loop spans 15 amino acids. CDR1 is MNHEY and CDR2 is SVGAGI in the germline V gene. Trimming removed 2 bases from V and 0 bases from J; junction bases left unmatched: 1. V and J are TRBV6-5 and TRBJ2-1; 7 nucleotides match TRBD2. Sequencing was performed on peripheral blood. This clonotype was sampled from a man aged 50-59 years with acute or convalescent COVID-19. The CDR3: CASSYGGDSYNEQFF. As DNA, the CDR3 is TGTGCCAGCAGTTACGGGGGGGACTCCTACAATGAGCAGTTCTTC.